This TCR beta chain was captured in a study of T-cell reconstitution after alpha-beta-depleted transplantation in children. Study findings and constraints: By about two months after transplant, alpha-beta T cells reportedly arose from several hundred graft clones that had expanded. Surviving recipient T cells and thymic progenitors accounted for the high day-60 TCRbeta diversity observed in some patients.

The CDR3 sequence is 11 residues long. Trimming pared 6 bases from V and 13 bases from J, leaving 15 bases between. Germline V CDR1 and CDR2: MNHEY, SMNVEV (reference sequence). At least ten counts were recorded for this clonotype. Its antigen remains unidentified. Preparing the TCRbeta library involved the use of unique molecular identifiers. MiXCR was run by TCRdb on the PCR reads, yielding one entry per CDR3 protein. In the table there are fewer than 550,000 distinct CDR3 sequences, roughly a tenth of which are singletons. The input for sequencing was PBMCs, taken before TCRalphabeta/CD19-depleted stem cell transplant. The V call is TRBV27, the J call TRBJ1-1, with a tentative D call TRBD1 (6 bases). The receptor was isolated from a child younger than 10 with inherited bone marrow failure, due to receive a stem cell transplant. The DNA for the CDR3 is TGTGCCAGCAGCGTGGGGACATACAGTTTCTTT. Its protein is CASSVGTYSFF.